This T cell receptor (beta chain) was recovered during a study of T cell repertoires in cytomegalovirus infection. Background on the study: Through public TCR beta signatures, both CMV infection and matching HLA type were indicated.

As regards this clonotype: Its antigen is still unknown.

In TCRdb, the reads were re-called with MiXCR into one record per CDR3 protein. The table lists 600,000 to 800,000 distinct CDR3 sequences, roughly a quarter of them singletons, with 6.5% to 10% in the top ten. This CDR3 comprises 15 residues. Germline CDR1 LNHDA, CDR2 SQIVND (reference sequence). With 7 bases removed from V and 3 bases from J, the gap between germline ends came to 16 bases. General study points: Of the TCR beta families, the public ones yielded a cumulative frequency that identified carriers of CMV plus the relevant HLA. The study found HLA-C-restricted CMV-specific TCR beta clonotypes dominating the ex vivo response.

This TCR derives from a human donor in good health (CMV status not recorded). Some clones in this sample may be carry-over from other donors' samples. The gene calls are TRBV19 and TRBJ2-1, with D tentatively TRBD1 (7 bases). The sample was CD8+ T cells from PBMCs. The CDR3 sequence is CASTGAGQHYNEQFF. CDR3 DNA: TGTGCCAGTACGGGTGCGGGACAGCACTACAATGAGCAGTTCTTC.